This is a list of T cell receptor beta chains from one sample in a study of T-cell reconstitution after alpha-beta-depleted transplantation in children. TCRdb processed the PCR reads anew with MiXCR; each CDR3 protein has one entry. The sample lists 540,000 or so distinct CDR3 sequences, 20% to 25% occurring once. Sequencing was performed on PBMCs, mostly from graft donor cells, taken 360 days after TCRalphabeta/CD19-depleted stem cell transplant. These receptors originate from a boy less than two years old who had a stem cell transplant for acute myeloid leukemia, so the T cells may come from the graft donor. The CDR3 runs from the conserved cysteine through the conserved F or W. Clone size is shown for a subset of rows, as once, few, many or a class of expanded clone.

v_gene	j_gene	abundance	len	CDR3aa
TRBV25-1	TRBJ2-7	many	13	CASSGGPLYEQYF
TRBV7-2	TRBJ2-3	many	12	CASSLSLDTQYF
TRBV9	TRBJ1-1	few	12	CASSGGRREAFF
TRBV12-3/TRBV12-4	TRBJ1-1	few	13	CASSFEGTTEAFF
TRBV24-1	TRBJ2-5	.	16	CATSDLYGTDQETQYF
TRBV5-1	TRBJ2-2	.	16	CASSFDRGPFTGELFF
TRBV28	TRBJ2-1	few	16	CASSLTEWATYNEQFF
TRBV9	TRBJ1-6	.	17	CASSVEPQDRGNSPLHF
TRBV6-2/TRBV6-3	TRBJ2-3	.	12	CASKRLADTQYF
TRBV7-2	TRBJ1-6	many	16	CASSLGAGGISSPLHF
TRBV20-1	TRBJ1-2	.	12	CSAPYPGYGYTF
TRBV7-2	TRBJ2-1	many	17	CASSLAGVRVSYNEQFF
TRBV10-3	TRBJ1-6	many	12	CAISGTAIILHF
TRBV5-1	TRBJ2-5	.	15	CASSHRQGRPETQYF
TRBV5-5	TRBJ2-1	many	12	CASSLERSEQFF
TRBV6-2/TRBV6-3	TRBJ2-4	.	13	CASSPGSKNIQYF
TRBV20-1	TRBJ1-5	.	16	CSARGSAVYSNQPQHF
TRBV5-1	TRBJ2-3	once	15	CASTEAGDVVDTQYF
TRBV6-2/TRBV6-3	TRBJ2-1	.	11	CASRIWREQFF
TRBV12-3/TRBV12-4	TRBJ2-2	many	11	CASRYTGELFF
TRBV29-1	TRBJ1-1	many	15	CSVEDRWGRNTEAFF
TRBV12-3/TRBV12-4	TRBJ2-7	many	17	CASSLGTGLAGPYEQYF
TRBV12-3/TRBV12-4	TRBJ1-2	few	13	CASTLQASYGYTF
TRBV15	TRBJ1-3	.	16	CATSRDPGESGNTIYF
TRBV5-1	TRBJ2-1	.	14	CASTLGLIYNEQFF
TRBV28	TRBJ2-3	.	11	CASLGRRQQDF
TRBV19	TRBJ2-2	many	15	CASSIAGANTGELFF